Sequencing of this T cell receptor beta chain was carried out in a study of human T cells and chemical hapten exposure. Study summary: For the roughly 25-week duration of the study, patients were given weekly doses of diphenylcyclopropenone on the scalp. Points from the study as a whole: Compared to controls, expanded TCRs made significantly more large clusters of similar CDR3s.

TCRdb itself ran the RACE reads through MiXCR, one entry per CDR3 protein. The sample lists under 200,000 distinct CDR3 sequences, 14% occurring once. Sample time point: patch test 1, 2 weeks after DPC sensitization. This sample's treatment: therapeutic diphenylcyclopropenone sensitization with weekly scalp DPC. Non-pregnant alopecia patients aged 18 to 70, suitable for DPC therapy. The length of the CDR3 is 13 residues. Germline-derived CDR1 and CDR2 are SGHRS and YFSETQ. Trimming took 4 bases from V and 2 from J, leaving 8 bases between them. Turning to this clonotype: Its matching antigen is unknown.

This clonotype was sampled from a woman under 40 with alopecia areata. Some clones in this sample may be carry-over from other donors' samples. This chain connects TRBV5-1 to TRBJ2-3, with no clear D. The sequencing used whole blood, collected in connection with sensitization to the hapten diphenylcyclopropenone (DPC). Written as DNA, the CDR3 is TGCGCCAGCAGCGCGTCAACCACAGATACGCAGTATTTT. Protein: CASSASTTDTQYF.